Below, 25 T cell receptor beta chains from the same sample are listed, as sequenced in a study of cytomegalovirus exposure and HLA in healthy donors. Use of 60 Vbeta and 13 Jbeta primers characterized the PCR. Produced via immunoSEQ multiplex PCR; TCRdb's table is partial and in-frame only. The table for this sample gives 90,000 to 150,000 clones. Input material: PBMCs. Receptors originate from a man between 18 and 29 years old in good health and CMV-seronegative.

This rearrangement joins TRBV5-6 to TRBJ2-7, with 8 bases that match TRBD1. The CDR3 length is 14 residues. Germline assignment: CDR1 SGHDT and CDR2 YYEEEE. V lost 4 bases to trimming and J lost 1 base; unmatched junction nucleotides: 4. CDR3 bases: TGTGCCAGCAGCCCAACAGGGGGTTCCTACGAGCAGTACTTC. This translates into CASSPTGGSYEQYF.

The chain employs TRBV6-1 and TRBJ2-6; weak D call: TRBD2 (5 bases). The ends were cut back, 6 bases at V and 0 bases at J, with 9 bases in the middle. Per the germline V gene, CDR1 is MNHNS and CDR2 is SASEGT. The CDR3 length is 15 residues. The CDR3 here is CASRFTSSGANVLTF. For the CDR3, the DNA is TGTGCCAGCAGATTTACTAGCTCTGGGGCCAACGTCCTGACTTTC.

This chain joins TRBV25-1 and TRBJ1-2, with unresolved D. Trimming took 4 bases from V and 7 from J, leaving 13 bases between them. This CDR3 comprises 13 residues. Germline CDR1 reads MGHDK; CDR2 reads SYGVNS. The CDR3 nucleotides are TGTGCCAGCAGTGTATACGCGGGAGGTGGCTACACCTTC. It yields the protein CASSVYAGGGYTF.

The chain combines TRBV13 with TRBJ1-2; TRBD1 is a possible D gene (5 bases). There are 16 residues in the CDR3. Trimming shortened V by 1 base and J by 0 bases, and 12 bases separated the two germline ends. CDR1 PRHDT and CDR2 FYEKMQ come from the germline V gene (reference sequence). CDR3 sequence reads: CASSLEGLAPNYGYTF. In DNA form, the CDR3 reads TGTGCCAGCAGCTTAGAGGGGCTGGCCCCTAACTATGGCTACACCTTC.

CDR3 sequence reads: CASSPPPMDRAFF. The CDR3 DNA reads TGTGCCAGTAGCCCACCGCCCATGGACAGGGCCTTCTTT. The rearrangement joins TRBV19 to TRBJ1-1; 8 bases line up with TRBD1. The CDR3 loop spans 13 amino acids. Looked up from germline, CDR1 is LNHDA and CDR2 is SQIVND (reference sequence). V was clipped by 6 bases and J by 14 bases; unmatched bases: 14. Drawing the rest from reference TRBV19 and TRBJ1-1, the complete variable domain is DGGITQSPKYLFRKEGQNVTLSCEQNLNHDAMYWYRQDPGQGLRLIYYSQIVNDFQKGDIAEGYSVSREKKESFPLTVTSAQKNPTAFYLCASSPPPMDRAFFGQGTRLTVV.

The DNA of the CDR3 is TGTGCCGCTGGAGGGCAGTCCGAACAGCAGAACACCGGGGAGCTGTTTTTT. It is translated as CAAGGQSEQQNTGELFF. The chain employs TRBV11-3 and TRBJ2-2, with D possibly TRBD2 on 6 matching bases. Deletions cut 11 bases from V and 1 base from J, with 23 bases between. CDR1 is SGHNT, CDR2 YENEEA, per germline. The CDR3 totals 17 residues.

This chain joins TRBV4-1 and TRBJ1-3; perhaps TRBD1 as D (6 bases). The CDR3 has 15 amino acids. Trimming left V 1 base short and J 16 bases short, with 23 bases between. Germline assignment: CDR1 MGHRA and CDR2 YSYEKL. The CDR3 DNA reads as TGCGCCAGCAGCCAAGCCGGGGGGGCCCATCAGGGGAGGTATTTT. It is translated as CASSQAGGAHQGRYF.

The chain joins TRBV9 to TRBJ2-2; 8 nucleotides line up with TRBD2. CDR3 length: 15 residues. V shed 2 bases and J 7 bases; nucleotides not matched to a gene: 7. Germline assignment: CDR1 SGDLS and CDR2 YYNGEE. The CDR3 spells CASSVTGGALGELFF. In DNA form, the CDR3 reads TGTGCCAGCAGCGTCACCGGGGGGGCGCTCGGGGAGCTGTTTTTT.

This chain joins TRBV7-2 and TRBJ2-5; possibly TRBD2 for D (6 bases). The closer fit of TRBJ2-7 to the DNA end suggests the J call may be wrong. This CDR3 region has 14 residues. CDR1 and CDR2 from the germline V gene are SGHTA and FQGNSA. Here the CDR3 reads CASSLGLATYEQYF. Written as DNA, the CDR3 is TGTGCCAGCAGCTTGGGGCTAGCGACCTACGAGCAGTACTTC.

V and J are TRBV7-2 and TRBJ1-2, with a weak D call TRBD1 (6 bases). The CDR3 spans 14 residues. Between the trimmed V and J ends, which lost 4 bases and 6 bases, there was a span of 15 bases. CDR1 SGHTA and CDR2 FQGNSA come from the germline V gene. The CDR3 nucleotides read TGTGCCAGCAGCTCGCGAACAGGGATTGATGGCTACACCTTC. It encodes CASSSRTGIDGYTF.

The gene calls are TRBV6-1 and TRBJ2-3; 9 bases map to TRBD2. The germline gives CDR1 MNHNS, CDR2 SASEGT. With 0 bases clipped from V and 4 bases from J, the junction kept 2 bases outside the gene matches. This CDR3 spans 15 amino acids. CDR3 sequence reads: CASSEASGSPDTQYF. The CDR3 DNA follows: TGTGCCAGCAGTGAAGCTAGCGGGAGCCCAGATACGCAGTATTTT.

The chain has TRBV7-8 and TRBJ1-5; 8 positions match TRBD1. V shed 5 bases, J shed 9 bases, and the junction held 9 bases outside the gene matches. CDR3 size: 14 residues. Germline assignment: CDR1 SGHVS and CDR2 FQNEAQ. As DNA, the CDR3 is TGTGCCAGCAGCCTAAAGGACAGGGAATTGCCCCAGCATTTT. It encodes CASSLKDRELPQHF.

As DNA, the CDR3 is TGTGCCAGTAGTATAGGGACAGGAAATAATCAGCCCCAGCATTTT. It yields the protein CASSIGTGNNQPQHF. The chain carries TRBV19 and TRBJ1-5; 7 bases align to TRBD1. CDR1 is LNHDA, CDR2 SQIVND, per germline (reference sequence). Trimming took 1 base from V and 4 from J; bases not matched to a gene: 4. This CDR3 contains 15 residues.

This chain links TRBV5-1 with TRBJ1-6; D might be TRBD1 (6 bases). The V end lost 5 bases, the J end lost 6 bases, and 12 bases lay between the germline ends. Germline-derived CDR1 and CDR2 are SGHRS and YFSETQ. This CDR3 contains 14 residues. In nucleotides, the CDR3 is TGCGCCAGCAGTAAGGGCAGGGGTAATTCACCCCTCCACTTT. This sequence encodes CASSKGRGNSPLHF.

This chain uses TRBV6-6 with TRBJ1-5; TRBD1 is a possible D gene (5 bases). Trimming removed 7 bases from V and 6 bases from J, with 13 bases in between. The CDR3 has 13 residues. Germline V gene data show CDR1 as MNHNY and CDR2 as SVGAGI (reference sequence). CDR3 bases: TGTGCCAGCACCTACGGACATGCTCAGCCCCAGCATTTT. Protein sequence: CASTYGHAQPQHF.

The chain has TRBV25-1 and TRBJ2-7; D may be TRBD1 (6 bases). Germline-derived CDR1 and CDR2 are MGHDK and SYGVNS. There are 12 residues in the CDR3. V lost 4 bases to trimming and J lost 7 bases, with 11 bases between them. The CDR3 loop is CASSGTVEEQYF. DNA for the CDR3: TGTGCCAGCAGTGGGACAGTAGAGGAGCAGTACTTC.

CDR3 bases: TGTGCCAGCAGCTCACAGGAGTCCTACGAGCAGTACTTC. The encoded protein is CASSSQESYEQYF. The chain joins TRBV13 to TRBJ2-7; D may be TRBD1 (5 bases). Trimming pared 4 bases from V and 1 base from J, leaving 8 bases between. The CDR3 consists of 13 residues. Looked up from germline, CDR1 is PRHDT and CDR2 is FYEKMQ (reference sequence).

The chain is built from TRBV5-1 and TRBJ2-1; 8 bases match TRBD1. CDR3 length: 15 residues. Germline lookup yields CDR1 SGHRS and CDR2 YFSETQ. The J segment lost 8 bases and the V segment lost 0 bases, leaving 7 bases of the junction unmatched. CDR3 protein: CASSLGQGSWDEQFF. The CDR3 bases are TGCGCCAGCAGCTTGGGACAGGGGAGTTGGGATGAGCAGTTCTTC.

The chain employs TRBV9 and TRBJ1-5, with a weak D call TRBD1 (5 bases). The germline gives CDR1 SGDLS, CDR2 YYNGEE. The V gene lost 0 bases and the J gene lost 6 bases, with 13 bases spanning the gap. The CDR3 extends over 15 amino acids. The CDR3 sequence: CASSVEGLPAQPQHF. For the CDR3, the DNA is TGTGCCAGCAGCGTAGAGGGACTCCCAGCTCAGCCCCAGCATTTT.

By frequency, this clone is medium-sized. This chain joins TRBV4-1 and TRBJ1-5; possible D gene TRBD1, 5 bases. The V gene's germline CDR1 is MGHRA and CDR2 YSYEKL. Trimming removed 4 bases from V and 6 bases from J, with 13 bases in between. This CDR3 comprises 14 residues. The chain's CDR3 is CASSPWPGGQPQHF. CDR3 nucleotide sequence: TGCGCCAGCAGCCCTTGGCCCGGGGGTCAGCCCCAGCATTTT.

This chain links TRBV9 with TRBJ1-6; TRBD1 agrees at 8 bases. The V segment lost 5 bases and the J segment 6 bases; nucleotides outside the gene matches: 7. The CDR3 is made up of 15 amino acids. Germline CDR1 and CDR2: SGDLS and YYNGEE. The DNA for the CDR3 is TGTGCCAGCAGGTCTTCGGACAGGGTTAATTCACCCCTCCACTTT. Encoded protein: CASRSSDRVNSPLHF.

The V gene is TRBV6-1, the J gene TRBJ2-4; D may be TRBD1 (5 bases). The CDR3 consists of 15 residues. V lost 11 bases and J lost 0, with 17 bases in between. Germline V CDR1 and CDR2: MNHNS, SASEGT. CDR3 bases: TGTGCCCTAACCGTGGGGCTGCTAGCCAAAAACATTCAGTACTTC. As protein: CALTVGLLAKNIQYF.

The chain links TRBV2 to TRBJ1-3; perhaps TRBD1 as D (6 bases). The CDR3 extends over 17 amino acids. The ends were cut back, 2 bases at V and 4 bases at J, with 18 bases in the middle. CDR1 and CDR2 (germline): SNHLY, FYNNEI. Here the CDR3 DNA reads TGTGCCAGCAGTGAAAGGTGGGACACTCTATCCGGAAACACCATATATTTT. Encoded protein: CASSERWDTLSGNTIYF. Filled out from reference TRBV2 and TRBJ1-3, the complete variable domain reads EPEVTQTPSHQVTQMGQEVILRCVPISNHLYFYWYRQILGQKVEFLVSFYNNEISEKSEIFDDQFSVERPDGSNFTLKIRSTKLEDSAMYFCASSERWDTLSGNTIYFGEGSWLTVV.

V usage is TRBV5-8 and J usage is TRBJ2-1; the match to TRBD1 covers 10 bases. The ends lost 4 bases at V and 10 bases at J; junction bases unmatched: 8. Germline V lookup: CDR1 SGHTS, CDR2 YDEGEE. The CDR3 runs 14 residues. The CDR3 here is CASSVLPGQGEQFF. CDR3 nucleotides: TGTGCCAGCAGCGTACTGCCGGGACAGGGGGAGCAGTTCTTC.

DNA for the CDR3: TGTGCCAGCAGTTTATCGGGACAGGGGCAAGTTTGGTATGGCTACACCTTC. Encoded protein: CASSLSGQGQVWYGYTF. The chain joins TRBV28 to TRBJ1-2; TRBD1 matches 10 bases. This CDR3 contains 17 residues. J gave up 5 bases and V 1 base, and 10 bases lay outside the gene matches. Germline V gives CDR1 MDHEN, CDR2 SYDVKM.